The 7 T cell receptor beta chains in this list originate from one sample, sequenced in a study of technical replicates of blood from a few donors. Profiling relied on immunoSEQ multiplex PCR, and the TCRdb table lists in-frame clones only, not all of them. Here the sample spans some 75,000 clones, around 96% being singletons. Specimen: T cells isolated from PBMCs. These receptors were collected from a human donor in good health.

The gene calls are TRBV28 and TRBJ1-5; D unresolved. Germline V gene lookup returns CDR1 MDHEN and CDR2 SYDVKM. Trimming stripped 4 bases from V and 1 base from J, with 5 bases between. CDR3 length equals 13 residues. The CDR3 coding sequence is TGTGCCAGCAGTTCAGGCAGCAATCAGCCCCAGCATTTT. The encoded protein is CASSSGSNQPQHF. The whole variable domain, remainder taken from reference TRBV28 and TRBJ1-5, is DVKVTQSSRYLVKRTGEKVFLECVQDMDHENMFWYRQDPGLGLRLIYFSYDVKMKEKGDIPEGYSVSREKKERFSLILESASTNQTSMYLCASSSGSNQPQHFGDGTRLSIL.

The chain links TRBV5-6 to TRBJ1-1, with TRBD1 as a possible D gene (5 bases). The CDR3 runs 17 residues. V was shortened by 1 base and J by 3 bases, with 19 bases between the two germline ends. CDR1 and CDR2 (germline): SGHDT, YYEEEE. The CDR3 region has the DNA TGTGCCAGCAGCTTGTTAGGGGAGGGGATGGGGGACACTGAAGCTTTCTTT. Translated, it gives CASSLLGEGMGDTEAFF. Variable domain in full (rest from reference TRBV5-6 and TRBJ1-1): DAGVTQSPTHLIKTRGQQVTLRCSPKSGHDTVSWYQQALGQGPQFIFQYYEEEERQRGNFPDRFSGHQFPNYSSELNVNALLLGDSALYLCASSLLGEGMGDTEAFFGQGTRLTVV.

The rearrangement links TRBV27 to TRBJ2-2, with TRBD1 matching 9 bases. In germline, CDR1 is MNHEY, CDR2 SMNVEV (reference sequence). Trimming cost V 6 bases and J 5 bases; bases outside gene matches: 1. CDR3 length: 13 residues. The CDR3, as DNA: TGTGCCAGCAGGACAGGGGGTACCGGGGAGCTGTTTTTT. Its translation is CASRTGGTGELFF.

The rearrangement uses TRBV5-1 and TRBJ2-7; D not certain. This CDR3 has 15 residues. Trimming stripped 3 bases from V and 2 bases from J, with 15 bases between. Per the germline V gene, CDR1 is SGHRS and CDR2 is YFSETQ. In DNA form, the CDR3 reads TGCGCCAGCAGCTCCTCCACTCTAGGCCCCTACGAGCAGTACTTC. This gives the protein CASSSSTLGPYEQYF. The full variable domain, its missing parts supplied by reference TRBV5-1 and TRBJ2-7, is KAGVTQTPRYLIKTRGQQVTLSCSPISGHRSVSWYQQTPGQGLQFLFEYFSETQRNKGNFPGRFSGRQFSNSRSEMNVSTLELGDSALYLCASSSSTLGPYEQYFGPGTRLTVT.

The chain combines TRBV7-2 with TRBJ2-1, with a possible D match to TRBD1 (6 bases). Trimming shortened V by 2 bases and J by 8 bases, and 16 bases separated the two germline ends. This CDR3 is 15 amino acids long. Germline values: CDR1 SGHTA, CDR2 FQGNSA. The CDR3 spells CASSLTGGISYEQFF. CDR3 nucleotide sequence: TGTGCCAGCAGCTTAACTGGGGGCATCTCCTATGAGCAGTTCTTC.

The rearrangement joins TRBV6-1 to TRBJ2-2; 11 bases align to TRBD2. J was trimmed by 5 bases and V by 2 bases; bases with no gene match: 1. The CDR3 length is 15 residues. CDR1 is MNHNS, CDR2 SASEGT, per germline. The CDR3 reads CASSELAGGTGELFF. CDR3 sequence (DNA): TGTGCCAGCAGTGAATTAGCGGGAGGGACCGGGGAGCTGTTTTTT.

The chain joins TRBV4-1 to TRBJ2-3; 9 bases match TRBD2. This CDR3 is built from 17 residues. The germline gives CDR1 MGHRA, CDR2 YSYEKL. V gave up 1 base and J gave up 3 bases; unmatched junction bases: 8. CDR3 sequence: CASSQAGGRAITDTQYF. The DNA for the CDR3 is TGCGCCAGCAGCCAAGCAGGCGGGAGGGCCATAACAGATACGCAGTATTTT.